Included here is one T cell receptor (beta chain) sequence, with context. The source of the sample is a study of cytotoxic CD8 clonotypes in ibrutinib-treated CLL. Sequencing was performed with immunoSEQ multiplex PCR; in TCRdb, only in-frame clones are kept and a portion is missing. This table holds approximately 120,000 clones, around 84% found once. Germline V gene data show CDR1 as GTSNPN and CDR2 as SVGIG (reference sequence). This CDR3 has 14 amino acids. Trimming took 2 bases from V and 6 from J; bases not matched to a gene: 5. Sequencing was performed on PBMCs, taken after 24 months of ibrutinib treatment. The receptor comes from a human donor with chronic lymphocytic leukemia. The chain recombines TRBV30 with TRBJ1-5; 9 nucleotides align to TRBD1. For the CDR3, the DNA is TGTGCCTGGAGTCAGGGACAGGGTGGTCAGCCCCAGCATTTT. Translation gives CAWSQGQGGQPQHF.